The 11 T cell receptor beta chains given below trace back to one sample, sequenced in a study of T cell responses to AZD1222 COVID-19 vaccine. The data were produced by immunoSEQ multiplex PCR, yet TCRdb's version contains in-frame clones alone and is incomplete. The table has 100,000 to 120,000 clones, about 85% seen once. Sequenced material: peripheral blood, taken on day 0 of AZD1222 vaccination. The receptors come from an adult in good health.

The J gene is TRBJ2-5, the V gene TRBV6-2 or TRBV6-3; perhaps TRBD2 as D (6 bases). Deletions cut 1 base from V and 3 bases from J, with 9 bases between. Germline V gene sequence: CDR1 MNHEY, CDR2 SVGEGT. This CDR3 is built from 14 residues. The CDR3 nucleotides are TGTGCCAGCAGTTACTACGGGGGAAAAGAGACCCAGTACTTC. Translating it yields CASSYYGGKETQYF.

The chain is built from TRBV18 and TRBJ1-1, with D perhaps TRBD1 (5 bases). This CDR3 region has 14 residues. Germline lookup yields CDR1 KGHSH and CDR2 LQKENI. V gave up 2 bases and J gave up 4 bases, with 11 bases separating them. The CDR3 nucleotides read TGTGCCAGCTCACCAAAAGGGGAAGGCACTGAAGCTTTCTTT. Translation gives CASSPKGEGTEAFF.

The rearrangement joins TRBV6-5 to TRBJ1-2; D gene ambiguous. Between the trimmed V and J ends, which lost 2 bases and 8 bases, there was a span of 9 bases. CDR3 length: 12 residues. Looked up from germline, CDR1 is MNHEY and CDR2 is SVGAGI. CDR3 DNA sequence: TGTGCCAGCAGTTACAAAAGAGGGGGCTACACCTTC. Its translation: CASSYKRGGYTF.

CDR3 sequence reads: CASSLGTSRFDEQFF. The DNA for the CDR3 is TGTGCCAGCAGCTTAGGGACTAGTCGTTTCGATGAGCAGTTCTTC. The V call is TRBV7-6, the J call TRBJ2-1, with 7 bases that match TRBD2. The CDR3 is 15 amino acids. Germline V gives CDR1 SGHVS, CDR2 FNYEAQ. Trimming removed 1 base from V and 8 bases from J; junction bases left unmatched: 8.

V and J are TRBV11-1 and TRBJ1-2, with a tentative D call TRBD1 (5 bases). The CDR3 is 13 amino acids. Trimming took off 1 base at V and 7 bases at J, with 10 bases between the two ends. The V gene's germline CDR1 is SGHAT and CDR2 FQDESV (reference sequence). In DNA form, the CDR3 reads TGTGCCAGCAGCTTAGACCAGACAGTTGGCTACACCTTC. Its protein is CASSLDQTVGYTF.

The chain is built from TRBV9 and TRBJ1-1; D is undetermined. The CDR3 covers 15 residues. Deletions cut 4 bases from V and 7 bases from J, with 20 bases between. Germline CDR1 and CDR2: SGDLS and YYNGEE. CDR3 coding DNA: TGTGCCAGCAGCCCCTACGACACTATTAAGGGTGAAGCTTTCTTT. As protein: CASSPYDTIKGEAFF. The full variable domain, with the rest looked up from reference TRBV9 and TRBJ1-1, is DSGVTQTPKHLITATGQRVTLRCSPRSGDLSVYWYQQSLDQGLQFLIQYYNGEERAKGNILERFSAQQFPDLHSELNLSSLELGDSALYFCASSPYDTIKGEAFFGQGTRLTVV.

The rearrangement uses TRBV2 and TRBJ2-2; 8 bases fit TRBD1. Unmatched junction bases numbered 4, after V lost 7 bases and J lost 0 bases. The germline CDR1 and CDR2 sequences are SNHLY and FYNNEI. This CDR3 comprises 15 residues. CDR3 sequence (DNA): TGTGCCAGCATCGGACAGGGATCGAACACCGGGGAGCTGTTTTTT. Translating gives CASIGQGSNTGELFF.

DNA for the CDR3: TGTGCCAGCAGCCGAGAGGGACAGGGGTTCGGTGAAGCTTTCTTT. Translating it yields CASSREGQGFGEAFF. The chain is built from TRBV3-1 (or the pseudogene TRBV3-2) and TRBJ1-1, with TRBD1 identical over 10 bases. V lost 4 bases and J lost 7; bases outside the gene matches: 9. Germline CDR1 LGHDT, CDR2 YNNKEL (reference sequence). CDR3 length equals 15 residues.

This chain connects TRBV15 to TRBJ2-5; the match to TRBD2 covers 8 bases. The CDR3 spans 15 residues. The trim removed 0 bases at V and 2 bases at J, leaving 2 bases unmatched. The germline CDR1 and CDR2 sequences are LNHNV and YYDKDF (reference sequence). The CDR3 sequence: CATSRDSGEQETQYF. The CDR3 nucleotides read TGTGCCACCAGCAGAGATAGCGGGGAACAAGAGACCCAGTACTTC.

The V gene is TRBV23-1, the J gene TRBJ2-5; a weak D match, TRBD1 (5 bases). TRBV23-1 is treated as an ORF (open reading frame) with a function not yet certain. The CDR3 is 18 amino acids. V lost 0 bases to trimming and J lost 5 bases, with 22 bases between them. CDR3 loop: CASSQSGQATTPEETQYF. DNA of the CDR3: TGCGCCAGCAGTCAATCGGGGCAGGCGACCACACCTGAGGAGACCCAGTACTTC.

J is TRBJ2-3 and V is TRBV2; no clear D. Germline V gives CDR1 SNHLY, CDR2 FYNNEI. V lost 4 bases, J lost 5 bases, and 10 bases lay in between. The length of the CDR3 is 13 residues. The CDR3 nucleotides are TGTGCCAGCAGTGGACTGGCTGTAGATACGCAGTATTTT. Amino acid sequence: CASSGLAVDTQYF.